These 16 T cell receptor beta chains came from one sample sequenced in a study of T cell changes during pregnancy in multiple sclerosis. Sequenced by immunoSEQ multiplex PCR; TCRdb stores in-frame clones only, minus some. The repertoire holds around 57,000 clones, roughly 89% seen once, with 2% to 2.5% in the top ten. The sample consisted of peripheral blood, taken in the third trimester of pregnancy. Receptors were obtained from a female donor in good health, enrolled as a control in a pregnancy study.

The chain carries TRBV5-1 and TRBJ2-7; 8 bases line up with TRBD2. J was trimmed by 5 bases and V by 4 bases; bases with no gene match: 14. There are 16 residues in the CDR3. From germline, CDR1 is SGHRS and CDR2 YFSETQ. The DNA for the CDR3 is TGCGCCAGCAGCCGGGATAGCGGGACCTTAGGGAACGAGCAGTACTTC. Amino acids: CASSRDSGTLGNEQYF.

The chain is built from TRBV19 and TRBJ1-1, with D maybe TRBD1 (5 bases). Trimming cost V 2 bases and J 4 bases, with 11 bases left between them. CDR3 size: 14 residues. Per the germline V gene, CDR1 is LNHDA and CDR2 is SQIVND (reference sequence). This chain's CDR3 is CASSISSGFTEAFF. The CDR3 coding sequence is TGTGCCAGTAGTATATCCTCAGGGTTCACTGAAGCTTTCTTT.

This chain links TRBV2 with TRBJ1-2, with a possible D match to TRBD1 (6 bases). The CDR3 runs 15 residues. V was trimmed by 6 bases and J by 4 bases, leaving 18 bases between them. Germline V lookup: CDR1 SNHLY, CDR2 FYNNEI. For the CDR3, the DNA is TGTGCCAGCAGCCTTTATTCGGCGGGGGCCTATGGCTACACCTTC. Translated: CASSLYSAGAYGYTF.

V and J are TRBV28 and TRBJ2-4, with TRBD1 matching 8 bases. Germline V lookup: CDR1 MDHEN, CDR2 SYDVKM. CDR3 size: 17 residues. V dropped 10 bases and J dropped 3; count of bases not matched to a gene: 17. The chain's CDR3 is CATLNGDRTVDKNIQYF. The CDR3 nucleotides are TGTGCCACCTTGAATGGGGACAGGACAGTGGACAAAAACATTCAGTACTTC.

V and J are TRBV12-2 and TRBJ2-7; the D segment call TRBD2 is taken from the table without a DNA check. TRBV12-2 is designated a pseudogene. This CDR3 is 17 amino acids long. Written as DNA, the CDR3 is TGTGCAAGTCGCTATATGACTAGCGGGGGGAACTCCTACGAGCAGTACTTC. Encoded protein: CASRYMTSGGNSYEQYF.

The chain combines TRBV29-1 with TRBJ2-3, with TRBD2 matching over 10 bases. Germline assignment: CDR1 SQVTM and CDR2 ANQGSEA. The CDR3 has 16 residues. V gave up 4 bases and J gave up 4 bases; unmatched junction bases: 11. CDR3 coding DNA: TGCAGCGTTGCCCTTGGACTAGCGGCCGGGGCAGATACGCAGTATTTT. Protein product: CSVALGLAAGADTQYF.

The J gene is TRBJ2-2, the V gene TRBV6-1; 8 nucleotides agree with TRBD1. The V segment lost 1 base and the J segment 5 bases; nucleotides outside the gene matches: 6. The CDR3 is made up of 16 amino acids. CDR1 is MNHNS, CDR2 SASEGT, per germline. CDR3 amino acids: CASSEGTGRRTGELFF. CDR3 coding DNA: TGTGCCAGCAGTGAAGGGACAGGGAGGCGGACCGGGGAGCTGTTTTTT.

The V call is TRBV28, the J call TRBJ2-7; TRBD2 agrees at 7 bases. Germline V gene sequence: CDR1 MDHEN, CDR2 SYDVKM. Trimming took 4 bases from V and 2 from J; bases not matched to a gene: 8. This CDR3 region has 15 residues. The CDR3 spells CASSSPPSGTYEQYF. As DNA, the CDR3 is TGTGCCAGCAGTTCCCCCCCTAGCGGAACCTACGAGCAGTACTTC.

This chain connects TRBV9 to TRBJ1-2; 9 bases agree with TRBD1. CDR1 and CDR2 (germline): SGDLS, YYNGEE. The CDR3 has 15 amino acids. The V segment lost 3 bases and the J segment 4 bases; nucleotides outside the gene matches: 7. The CDR3 spells CASSGQGGVFYGYTF. The CDR3 nucleotides are TGTGCCAGCAGCGGACAGGGGGGGGTTTTCTATGGCTACACCTTC.

V and J are TRBV27 and TRBJ2-7; 8 bases agree with TRBD1. The CDR3 is 13 amino acids. With 3 bases clipped from V and 3 bases from J, the junction kept 1 base outside the gene matches. Germline CDR1 and CDR2: MNHEY and SMNVEV (reference sequence). The CDR3 sequence is CASSFGQGYEQYF. CDR3 in DNA: TGTGCCAGCAGTTTTGGACAGGGCTACGAGCAGTACTTC.

The genes are TRBV30 and TRBJ1-2; TRBD1 matches at 7 bases. The V gene end was trimmed by 2 bases and the J gene end by 3 bases; junction bases not matched to a gene: 3. The CDR3 spans 13 residues. The germline V gene has CDR1 GTSNPN and CDR2 SVGIG (reference sequence). The CDR3 DNA is TGTGCCTGGAGTTCACAGGGGTACTATGGCTACACCTTC. Its translation is CAWSSQGYYGYTF.

The V gene is TRBV6-1, the J gene TRBJ1-5, with 9 positions matching TRBD1. Trimming cost V 5 bases and J 5 bases; bases outside gene matches: 7. The germline V gene encodes CDR1 MNHNS and CDR2 SASEGT. This CDR3 spans 15 amino acids. The CDR3 DNA sequence: TGTGCCAGCAGTTGGACAGGGGCTCTCGATCAGCCCCAGCATTTT. It is translated as CASSWTGALDQPQHF.

The chain is built from TRBV4-2 and TRBJ1-1, with 7 nucleotides matching TRBD1. Per the germline V gene, CDR1 is LGHNA and CDR2 is YNFKEQ. V lost 4 bases to trimming and J lost 0 bases; unmatched junction nucleotides: 11. The CDR3 is 17 amino acids. The CDR3 nucleotides are TGTGCCAGCAGCCCAGGTGTGAGACAGGGATTGAACACTGAAGCTTTCTTT. Its translation is CASSPGVRQGLNTEAFF.

CDR3 sequence: CSVEVTGQGAGELFF. CDR3 bases: TGCAGCGTTGAAGTAACTGGACAGGGGGCCGGGGAGCTGTTTTTT. The chain recombines TRBV29-1 with TRBJ2-2, with 10 nucleotides matching TRBD1. Unmatched junction bases numbered 5, after V lost 1 base and J lost 6 bases. The CDR3 is 15 residues long. CDR1 is SQVTM and CDR2 is ANQGSEA in the germline V gene.

V gene TRBV6-5 combines with J gene TRBJ1-1, with D possibly being TRBD1 (5 bases). V gave up 4 bases and J gave up 4 bases, with 10 bases separating them. Germline CDR1 is MNHEY and CDR2 is SVGAGI. The CDR3 has 13 amino acids. CDR3 protein: CASSWNRLTEAFF. The CDR3 DNA sequence: TGTGCCAGCAGTTGGAACAGGCTCACTGAAGCTTTCTTT.

The CDR3 loop reads CASSYGGADNEQFF. The CDR3 nucleotides read TGTGCCAGCAGTTATGGCGGGGCGGACAATGAGCAGTTCTTC. V gene TRBV6-4 combines with J gene TRBJ2-1; tentative D call: TRBD2 (6 bases). In germline, CDR1 is MRHNA, CDR2 SNTAGT. CDR3 length equals 14 residues. Trimming removed 5 bases at V and 5 bases at J, with 13 bases between.